Below, 23 T cell receptor beta chains from the same sample are listed, as sequenced in a study of shared T cell receptors in the human thymus. Some clones are missing from TCRdb's copy, which holds only in-frame ones; the method was immunoSEQ multiplex PCR. Among almost 550,000 clones listed, around 78% were seen once. In addition, the sample was reused for a study of human thymus T cells.

The sample was thymocytes. Receptors were obtained from a boy under two years old with a congenital heart defect.

The CDR3 sequence: CSVRIAGGISYNEQFF. The CDR3 region has the DNA TGCAGCGTTAGAATAGCGGGAGGGATCTCCTACAATGAGCAGTTCTTC. The gene calls are TRBV29-1 and TRBJ2-1; 11 positions agree with TRBD2. Germline CDR1 SQVTM, CDR2 ANQGSEA. V lost 5 bases to trimming and J lost 0 bases; unmatched junction nucleotides: 6. The CDR3 contains 16 residues.

V is TRBV6-5 and J is TRBJ2-5, with TRBD2 matching 8 bases. Germline V lookup: CDR1 MNHEY, CDR2 SVGAGI. Trimming cost V 4 bases and J 2 bases; bases outside gene matches: 9. The CDR3 spans 16 residues. This chain's CDR3 is CASSSSLAGPQETQYF. CDR3 nucleotides: TGTGCCAGCAGTTCCTCGTTAGCGGGGCCGCAAGAGACCCAGTACTTC.

The genes are TRBV11-2 and TRBJ2-7, with TRBD2 matching 7 bases. The CDR3 is made up of 16 amino acids. Trimming at V came to 2 bases and at J to 0 bases, leaving 7 bases not matched to a gene. Per the germline V gene, CDR1 is SGHAT and CDR2 is FQNNGV. CDR3 amino acids: CASSLHLLACSYEQYF. The CDR3 coding sequence is TGTGCCAGCAGCTTACACTTACTAGCGTGCTCCTACGAGCAGTACTTC.

This clone appeared a few times. J is TRBJ2-7 and V is TRBV7-2; no definite D call. Trimming stripped 1 base from V and 5 bases from J, with 18 bases between. The CDR3 has 16 amino acids. CDR1 is SGHTA, CDR2 FQGNSA, per germline. Written as DNA, the CDR3 is TGTGCCAGCAGCTTAGGGATGACTTCCGCTCCCAACGAGCAGTACTTC. This sequence encodes CASSLGMTSAPNEQYF. Drawing the rest from reference TRBV7-2 and TRBJ2-7, the complete variable domain is GAGVSQSPSNKVTEKGKDVELRCDPISGHTALYWYRQSLGQGLEFLIYFQGNSAPDKSGLPSDRFSAERTGGSVSTLTIQRTQQEDSAVYLCASSLGMTSAPNEQYFGPGTRLTVT.

Here the CDR3 DNA reads TGTGCCAGCAGCTTAGAGGGGGGACAGGGGGCGACCTACGAGCAGTACTTC. Its translation: CASSLEGGQGATYEQYF. The rearrangement links TRBV7-9 to TRBJ2-7, with 12 bases matching TRBD1. This CDR3 is 17 amino acids long. Germline CDR1 and CDR2: SEHNR and FQNEAQ (reference sequence). Trimming at V came to 1 base and at J to 2 bases, leaving 6 bases not matched to a gene. Using reference TRBV7-9 and TRBJ2-7 for the parts outside the CDR3, the full variable domain is DTGVSQNPRHKITKRGQNVTFRCDPISEHNRLYWYRQTLGQGPEFLTYFQNEAQLEKSRLLSDRFSAERPKGSFSTLEIQRTEQGDSAMYLCASSLEGGQGATYEQYFGPGTRLTVT.

This chain links TRBV14 with TRBJ2-7; D is unresolved. CDR1 is SGHDN and CDR2 is FVKESK in the germline V gene. This CDR3 has 16 residues. Between the trimmed V and J ends, which lost 0 bases and 7 bases, there was a span of 19 bases. CDR3 protein: CASSQEGPPELREQYF. The DNA of the CDR3 is TGTGCCAGCAGCCAAGAGGGTCCCCCGGAGTTGAGAGAGCAGTACTTC.

CDR3 sequence: CASSLDRGLSPLHF. In DNA form, the CDR3 reads TGCGCCAGCAGCTTGGACAGGGGGCTCTCACCCCTCCACTTT. The J gene is TRBJ1-6, the V gene TRBV5-1; TRBD1 matches at 9 bases. V trimming: 0 bases; J trimming: 10 bases; junction bases outside the gene matches: 2. The germline gives CDR1 SGHRS, CDR2 YFSETQ. This CDR3 region has 14 residues.

The chain combines TRBV6-5 with TRBJ2-7, with 8 positions matching TRBD1. V lost 1 base to trimming and J lost 7 bases; unmatched junction nucleotides: 9. CDR1 and CDR2 from the germline V gene are MNHEY and SVGAGI. CDR3 length: 15 residues. CDR3 sequence (DNA): TGTGCCAGCAGTTACTTTTTCAGGGGGCGACTAGAGCAGTACTTC. It is translated as CASSYFFRGRLEQYF.

The genes are TRBV12-5 and TRBJ2-1, with TRBD2 matching 9 bases. This CDR3 is built from 18 residues. V trimming: 7 bases; J trimming: 8 bases; junction bases outside the gene matches: 21. Germline values: CDR1 LGHNT, CDR2 FRNRAP. CDR3 residues: CASALAPTLAGLGYEQFF. Written as DNA, the CDR3 is TGTGCTAGTGCCCTGGCCCCAACACTAGCGGGCTTGGGGTATGAGCAGTTCTTC.

The chain recombines TRBV15 with TRBJ2-1, with D possibly TRBD2 on 6 matching bases. Germline lookup yields CDR1 LNHNV and CDR2 YYDKDF (reference sequence). This CDR3 has 16 amino acids. The V end was cut by 3 bases, the J end by 0 bases, with 12 bases between. CDR3 nucleotide sequence: TGTGCCACCAGCAGCGGAGGGACGAGCTCCTACAATGAGCAGTTCTTC. This sequence encodes CATSSGGTSSYNEQFF. The whole variable domain, filled in from reference TRBV15 and TRBJ2-1, reads DAMVIQNPRYQVTQFGKPVTLSCSQTLNHNVMYWYQQKSSQAPKLLFHYYDKDFNNEADTPDNFQSRRPNTSFCFLDIRSPGLGDTAMYLCATSSGGTSSYNEQFFGPGTRLTVL.

This chain joins TRBV27 and TRBJ2-5; 9 nucleotides match TRBD2. V lost 2 bases and J lost 3; bases outside the gene matches: 4. This CDR3 is built from 15 residues. Germline V gives CDR1 MNHEY, CDR2 SMNVEV (reference sequence). CDR3 residues: CASSLGLAGKETQYF. As DNA, the CDR3 is TGTGCCAGCAGTTTAGGGCTAGCGGGAAAAGAGACCCAGTACTTC.

Concerning this clone itself: This specimen includes other DNA sequences encoding the same CDR3. The chain has TRBV6-1 and TRBJ2-7; 9 bases are shared with TRBD2. Germline loops: CDR1 MNHNS, CDR2 SASEGT. The V segment lost 3 bases and the J segment 2 bases; nucleotides outside the gene matches: 5. The CDR3 sequence is 15 residues long. CDR3: CASSEAASGTYEQYF. CDR3 DNA: TGTGCCAGCAGTGAGGCGGCTAGCGGGACCTACGAGCAGTACTTC.

In the case of this clone: The sample has other DNA sequences that encode this CDR3 too. The chain carries TRBV27 and TRBJ2-5, with 8 positions matching TRBD2. The CDR3 loop spans 14 amino acids. Germline values: CDR1 MNHEY, CDR2 SMNVEV (reference sequence). Germline trimming cut 6 bases from V and 0 bases from J; bases unmatched to any gene: 3. The CDR3 loop reads CASSPLADQETQYF. CDR3 coding DNA: TGTGCCAGCAGCCCACTAGCGGACCAAGAGACCCAGTACTTC.

This chain links TRBV27 with TRBJ2-1; 7 positions match TRBD2. Per germline, CDR1 MNHEY and CDR2 SMNVEV (reference sequence). V trimming: 6 bases; J trimming: 5 bases; junction bases outside the gene matches: 10. The CDR3 runs 15 residues. The CDR3 nucleotides are TGTGCCAGCAGCTACAAGCGGGATCGACACAATGAGCAGTTCTTC. This encodes CASSYKRDRHNEQFF.

The chain combines TRBV10-1 with TRBJ1-2; 8 bases align to TRBD1. Germline CDR1 and CDR2: WNHNN and SYGVQD (reference sequence). The CDR3 sequence is 14 residues long. Unmatched junction bases numbered 9, after V lost 8 bases and J lost 4 bases. The CDR3 loop is CASSPAQGAYGYTF. For the CDR3, the DNA is TGCGCCAGCTCCCCGGCCCAGGGGGCCTATGGCTACACCTTC.

This clone was found once. The chain combines TRBV4-1 with TRBJ1-2; D not resolved. The CDR3 sequence is 14 residues long. Per germline, CDR1 MGHRA and CDR2 YSYEKL. Trimming pared 3 bases from V and 0 bases from J, leaving 8 bases between. As DNA, the CDR3 is TGCGCCAGCAGCCAGATCCTAGCTAACTATGGCTACACCTTC. Its translation is CASSQILANYGYTF.

The rearrangement uses TRBV4-3 and TRBJ1-4; the match to TRBD1 covers 8 bases. V shed 2 bases and J 5 bases; nucleotides not matched to a gene: 1. The CDR3 covers 14 residues. CDR1 is LGHNA, CDR2 YSLEER, per germline. The CDR3 DNA is TGCGCCAGCAGCCAACGACAGGGGAATGAAAAACTGTTTTTT. Its protein product is CASSQRQGNEKLFF.

Points on this clone: At one end, the junction sequence differs from germline, possibly due to a read error. The chain carries TRBV11-1 and TRBJ2-1, with D perhaps TRBD2 (5 bases). There are 19 residues in the CDR3. Germline V gives CDR1 SGHAT, CDR2 FQDESV (reference sequence). CDR3 region: CASNLGQASKRSSYNEQFF. For the CDR3, the DNA is TGTGCCAGCAACTTAGGGCAGGCATCAAAGCGGAGCTCCTACAATGAGCAGTTCTTC.

The chain employs TRBV10-3 and TRBJ1-3; 8 bases match TRBD1. The CDR3 is made up of 15 amino acids. The germline gives CDR1 ENHRY, CDR2 SYGVKD. After removal of 0 bases from V and 4 bases from J, the junction contained 2 bases not matched to a gene. CDR3 bases: TGTGCCATCAGTGAGTCGACAGGGGCGGGAAACACCATATATTTT. It yields the protein CAISESTGAGNTIYF.

This rearrangement joins TRBV7-2 to TRBJ2-1; 14 nucleotides line up with TRBD2. Germline assignment: CDR1 SGHTA and CDR2 FQGNSA. CDR3 size: 16 residues. V lost 4 bases, J lost 10 bases, and 9 bases stayed unmatched. The CDR3 is CASSSKTSGRASEQFF. The CDR3 region has the DNA TGTGCCAGCAGCTCCAAGACTAGCGGGAGGGCCAGCGAGCAGTTCTTC.

This clone appeared a few times. The chain couples TRBV7-9 to TRBJ1-2; D may be TRBD1 (6 bases). This CDR3 is 16 amino acids long. V was clipped by 5 bases and J by 5 bases, with 21 bases between them. CDR1 and CDR2 (germline): SEHNR, FQNEAQ (reference sequence). The CDR3 sequence: CASSRRGYRDTYGYTF. The CDR3 bases are TGTGCCAGCAGCCGCCGAGGGTACCGGGACACATATGGCTACACCTTC.

The rearrangement links TRBV27 to TRBJ2-5; D perhaps matches TRBD2 (5 bases). V dropped 0 bases and J dropped 4 bases, with 9 bases sitting between them. The CDR3 extends over 14 amino acids. Germline-derived CDR1 and CDR2 are MNHEY and SMNVEV (reference sequence). Here the CDR3 DNA reads TGTGCCAGCAGTTTATCCCCTAGCTTAGAGACCCAGTACTTC. As protein: CASSLSPSLETQYF.

The chain joins TRBV30 to TRBJ2-1, with D maybe TRBD1 (5 bases). Germline V CDR1 and CDR2: GTSNPN, SVGIG (reference sequence). The length of the CDR3 is 14 residues. The V end was cut by 5 bases, the J end by 7 bases, with 18 bases between. The CDR3 sequence: CAWAHLQETNEQFF. The DNA of the CDR3 is TGTGCCTGGGCTCATCTACAGGAAACGAATGAGCAGTTCTTC.